The entry below gives a single T cell receptor (beta chain) sequence along with its context. The data derive from a study of blood T cell repertoires in COVID-19. Study as a whole: Sites in the United States, Italy and Spain provided acute and convalescent COVID-19 samples. Sources were T cells, B-cell-depleted T cells, or PBMCs; the material itself was cDNA or gDNA.

The CDR3 spans 16 residues. Germline V lookup: CDR1 MGHRA, CDR2 YSYEKL. With 0 bases clipped from V and 2 bases from J, the junction kept 2 bases outside the gene matches. In the study's own analysis: Estimates of nucleated cell counts were drawn from the amplification of reference gene primers. Assay: immunoSEQ multiplex PCR; the TCRdb copy retains only in-frame clones and omits some. The D gene and trimming were derived from the DNA, and the V and J assignments and clone size from that table. The sample shows about 220,000 clones, 80% to 90% of them seen only once. Sample: peripheral blood. The receptor was isolated from a man aged 25-40 years with active or convalescent COVID-19. V usage is TRBV4-1 and J usage is TRBJ2-1; 9 bases map to TRBD2. This CDR3 is CASSQEAGGAYNEQFF. The DNA of the CDR3 is TGCGCCAGCAGCCAAGAGGCGGGGGGGGCCTACAATGAGCAGTTCTTC.